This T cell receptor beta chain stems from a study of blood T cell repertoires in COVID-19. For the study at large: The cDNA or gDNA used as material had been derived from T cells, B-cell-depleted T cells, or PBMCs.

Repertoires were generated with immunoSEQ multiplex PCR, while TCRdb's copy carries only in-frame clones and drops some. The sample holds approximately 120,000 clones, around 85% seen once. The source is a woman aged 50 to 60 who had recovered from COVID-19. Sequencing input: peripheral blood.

Here the CDR3 reads CASSHTYRGRSPLHF. Written as DNA, the CDR3 is TGTGCCAGCAGCCACACATACAGGGGCCGGTCACCCCTCCACTTT. The chain carries TRBV7-7 and TRBJ1-6; TRBD1 agrees at 7 bases. The CDR3 sequence is 15 residues long. CDR1 and CDR2 (germline): SSHAT, FNYEAQ (reference sequence). J was trimmed by 10 bases and V by 5 bases; bases with no gene match: 11.